These 20 T cell receptor beta chains were sequenced from one sample in a study of technical replicates of blood from several donors. Repertoires were generated with immunoSEQ multiplex PCR, while TCRdb's copy carries only in-frame clones and drops some. The data contain over 50,000 clones, roughly 86% of them seen just once; the ten biggest clones take up about 4.8%. The specimen sequenced was PBMCs. These receptors all stem from a human donor in good health. Some clones in this sample may be carry-over from other donors' samples.

The sample holds one count of this clone. The chain links TRBV2 to TRBJ2-3, with 16 positions matching TRBD2. The CDR3 runs 18 residues. Germline V lookup: CDR1 SNHLY, CDR2 FYNNEI. V dropped 6 bases and J dropped 4; count of bases not matched to a gene: 10. The CDR3 sequence is CASSPRPGLAGGPDTQYF. For the CDR3, the DNA is TGTGCCAGCAGCCCTCGACCGGGACTAGCGGGGGGGCCAGATACGCAGTATTTT.

The table lists this clone with a count of one. The genes are TRBV6-6 and TRBJ2-2; D remains ambiguous. CDR3 size: 13 residues. Germline V gene lookup returns CDR1 MNHNY and CDR2 SVGAGI (reference sequence). Trimming took 6 bases from V and 4 from J, leaving 9 bases between them. CDR3 protein: CASRSRVTGELFF. The CDR3 DNA sequence: TGTGCCAGCAGATCACGGGTCACCGGGGAGCTGTTTTTT.

The chain couples TRBV6-5 to TRBJ2-5, with 10 bases lining up with TRBD2. The CDR3 extends over 16 amino acids. Germline V gene lookup returns CDR1 MNHEY and CDR2 SVGAGI. J gave up 5 bases and V 2 bases, and 8 bases lay outside the gene matches. The CDR3 reads CASSYPERGGSETQYF. The CDR3 DNA reads as TGTGCCAGCAGTTACCCAGAGCGGGGGGGCTCGGAGACCCAGTACTTC.

The chain has TRBV6-5 and TRBJ1-1; D may be TRBD1 (6 bases). V lost 6 bases and J 7 bases, leaving 18 bases between the germline ends. Germline V gene sequence: CDR1 MNHEY, CDR2 SVGAGI. The CDR3 covers 14 residues. For the CDR3, the DNA is TGTGCCAGCAGCAGAAGTGGACAGTATTATGAAGCTTTCTTT. This codes for CASSRSGQYYEAFF.

The chain joins TRBV5-4 to TRBJ2-2; no reliable D call. From germline, CDR1 is SGHNT and CDR2 YYREEE (reference sequence). The CDR3 is made up of 13 amino acids. With 4 bases removed from V and 1 base from J, the gap between germline ends came to 5 bases. The CDR3, as DNA: TGTGCCAGCAGCCCAGGGAACACCGGGGAGCTGTTTTTT. Translated: CASSPGNTGELFF.

The chain is built from TRBV29-1 and TRBJ2-7, with 8 bases identical to TRBD1. This CDR3 comprises 12 residues. The trim removed 6 bases at V and 4 bases at J, leaving 5 bases unmatched. Germline CDR1 reads SQVTM; CDR2 reads ANQGSEA. The CDR3: CSVLTGEYEQYF. CDR3 in DNA: TGCAGCGTGCTGACAGGGGAATACGAGCAGTACTTC.

The J gene is TRBJ1-1, the V gene TRBV11-2; 8 bases fit TRBD1. The junction had 10 bases not matched to a gene; V was cut back by 0 bases and J by 10 bases. Germline V gene sequence: CDR1 SGHAT, CDR2 FQNNGV. There are 15 residues in the CDR3. The CDR3 reads CASSLEYVAGGPAFF. The CDR3 nucleotides read TGTGCCAGCAGCTTAGAATACGTGGCAGGGGGCCCAGCTTTCTTT.

The chain carries TRBV5-6 and TRBJ2-5; the D gene is possibly TRBD2 (5 bases). Germline V gene data show CDR1 as SGHDT and CDR2 as YYEEEE. The ends were cut back, 3 bases at V and 5 bases at J, with 17 bases in the middle. The CDR3 length is 15 residues. As DNA, the CDR3 is TGTGCCAGCAGCTGGTCTGGGGTTGGCGGGGAGACCCAGTACTTC. It translates to CASSWSGVGGETQYF.

The chain carries TRBV18 and TRBJ2-7; TRBD1 matches at 9 bases. V shed 2 bases, J shed 3 bases, and the junction held 5 bases outside the gene matches. This CDR3 spans 15 amino acids. The germline V gene has CDR1 KGHSH and CDR2 LQKENI. CDR3 amino acids: CASSPTGQGIYEQYF. The CDR3 DNA is TGTGCCAGCTCACCAACGGGACAGGGAATCTACGAGCAGTACTTC.

This chain joins TRBV6-5 and TRBJ2-7; 8 bases line up with TRBD2. The germline gives CDR1 MNHEY, CDR2 SVGAGI. J gave up 1 base and V 6 bases, and 8 bases lay outside the gene matches. The length of the CDR3 is 15 residues. The CDR3 reads CASRTLAEPSYEQYF. CDR3 sequence (DNA): TGTGCCAGCAGAACACTAGCGGAACCTTCCTACGAGCAGTACTTC.

The chain uses TRBV13 and TRBJ2-1; 7 bases line up with TRBD1. Germline values: CDR1 PRHDT, CDR2 FYEKMQ (reference sequence). The CDR3 totals 14 residues. The junction had 9 bases not matched to a gene; V was cut back by 5 bases and J by 8 bases. DNA for the CDR3: TGTGCCAGCAGCCCTAGGGGGCTAGCTGATGAGCAGTTCTTC. Translated, it gives CASSPRGLADEQFF.

The genes are TRBV5-6 and TRBJ2-7, with TRBD2 matching 12 bases. J was trimmed by 6 bases and V by 3 bases; bases with no gene match: 7. Germline CDR1 reads SGHDT; CDR2 reads YYEEEE. CDR3 length equals 15 residues. The CDR3 DNA sequence: TGTGCCAGCAGCTGGGGCCCGGGACTAGCGGGCGAGCAGTACTTC. Protein product: CASSWGPGLAGEQYF.

The gene calls are TRBV11-3 and TRBJ2-1, with D uncertain. Germline assignment: CDR1 SGHNT and CDR2 YENEEA. V dropped 0 bases and J dropped 4 bases, with 4 bases sitting between them. The CDR3 is 13 residues long. CDR3 nucleotides: TGTGCCAGCAGCTTAGATCGGTACAATGAGCAGTTCTTC. This encodes CASSLDRYNEQFF.

The chain uses TRBV14 and TRBJ2-3; D ambiguous. CDR1 is SGHDN, CDR2 FVKESK, per germline. V gave up 4 bases and J gave up 2 bases, with 13 bases separating them. The CDR3 has 15 amino acids. The CDR3 is CASSLQRSSTDTQYF. The DNA of the CDR3 is TGTGCCAGCAGCCTTCAAAGGAGTTCCACAGATACGCAGTATTTT.

This sequence joins TRBV18 and TRBJ2-1; TRBD1 matches at 9 bases. Trimming removed 4 bases from V and 2 bases from J; junction bases left unmatched: 6. This CDR3 is 16 amino acids long. Germline CDR1 reads KGHSH; CDR2 reads LQKENI. CDR3 nucleotides: TGTGCCAGCTCACAAACAGGGGGCGCAACCTACAATGAGCAGTTCTTC. Protein: CASSQTGGATYNEQFF. Together with reference TRBV18 and TRBJ2-1, the CDR3 gives the full variable domain: NAGVMQNPRHLVRRRGQEARLRCSPMKGHSHVYWYRQLPEEGLKFMVYLQKENIIDESGMPKERFSAEFPKEGPSILRIQQVVRGDSAAYFCASSQTGGATYNEQFFGPGTRLTVL.

The rearrangement joins TRBV9 to TRBJ2-5; the match to TRBD2 covers 14 bases. The CDR3 consists of 19 residues. In germline, CDR1 is SGDLS, CDR2 YYNGEE. Trimming removed 0 bases from V and 1 base from J; junction bases left unmatched: 8. The CDR3 nucleotides read TGTGCCAGCAGCGTAGTTCCGGGACTAGCGGGAGTTGTCCAAGAGACCCAGTACTTC. This codes for CASSVVPGLAGVVQETQYF.

The V call is TRBV9, the J call TRBJ2-5; 9 nucleotides match TRBD2. Trimming took 4 bases from V and 1 from J; bases not matched to a gene: 11. Germline CDR1 SGDLS, CDR2 YYNGEE. This CDR3 is built from 17 residues. CDR3: CASSPWGGAGGQETQYF. The DNA of the CDR3 is TGTGCCAGCAGCCCCTGGGGGGGAGCGGGGGGCCAAGAGACCCAGTACTTC.

V usage is TRBV9 and J usage is TRBJ2-1, with 9 bases aligning to TRBD1. The CDR3 has 15 amino acids. Per the germline V gene, CDR1 is SGDLS and CDR2 is YYNGEE. V shed 1 base, J shed 4 bases, and the junction held 3 bases outside the gene matches. For the CDR3, the DNA is TGTGCCAGCAGCGTAAGACAGGGGGTATACAATGAGCAGTTCTTC. It codes for CASSVRQGVYNEQFF.

The rearrangement links TRBV5-4 to TRBJ1-2; 7 nucleotides align to TRBD1. Per the germline V gene, CDR1 is SGHNT and CDR2 is YYREEE (reference sequence). The J segment lost 4 bases and the V segment lost 4 bases, leaving 10 bases of the junction unmatched. This CDR3 has 15 residues. CDR3 amino acids: CASSPPRDSSYGYTF. Written as DNA, the CDR3 is TGTGCCAGCAGCCCGCCCCGGGACAGCAGCTATGGCTACACCTTC.

The V and J genes are TRBV19 and TRBJ2-7, with 11 positions matching TRBD1. The length of the CDR3 is 19 residues. J was trimmed by 1 base and V by 0 bases; bases with no gene match: 11. The germline V gene has CDR1 LNHDA and CDR2 SQIVND (reference sequence). In DNA form, the CDR3 reads TGTGCCAGTAGTATAGATAGGTGGACAGGGGGCGATTTTTCCTACGAGCAGTACTTC. Its translation: CASSIDRWTGGDFSYEQYF.